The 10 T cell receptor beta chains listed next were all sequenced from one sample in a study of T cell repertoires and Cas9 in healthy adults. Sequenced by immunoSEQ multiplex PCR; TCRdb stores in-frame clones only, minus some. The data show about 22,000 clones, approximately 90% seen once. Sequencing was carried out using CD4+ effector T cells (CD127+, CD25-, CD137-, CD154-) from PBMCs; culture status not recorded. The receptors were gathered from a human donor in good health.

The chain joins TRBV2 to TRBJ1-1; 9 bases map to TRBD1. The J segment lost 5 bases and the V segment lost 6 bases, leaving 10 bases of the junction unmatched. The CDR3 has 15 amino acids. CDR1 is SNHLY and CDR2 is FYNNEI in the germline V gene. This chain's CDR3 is CASRTHRGRKTEAFF. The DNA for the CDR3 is TGTGCCAGCAGAACTCACAGGGGGCGTAAGACTGAAGCTTTCTTT.

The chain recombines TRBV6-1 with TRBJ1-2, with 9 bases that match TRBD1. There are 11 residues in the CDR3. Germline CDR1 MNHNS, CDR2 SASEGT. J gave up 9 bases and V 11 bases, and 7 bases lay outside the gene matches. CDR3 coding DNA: TGTGCCGGAATTGGGACAGGGCGCTACACCTTC. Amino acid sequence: CAGIGTGRYTF.

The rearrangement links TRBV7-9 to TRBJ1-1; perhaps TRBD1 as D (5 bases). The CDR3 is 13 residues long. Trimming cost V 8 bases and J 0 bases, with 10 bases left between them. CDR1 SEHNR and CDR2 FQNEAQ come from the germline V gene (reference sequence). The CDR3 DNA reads TGTGCCAGCGTCGGGGCGGTGAACACTGAAGCTTTCTTT. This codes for CASVGAVNTEAFF.

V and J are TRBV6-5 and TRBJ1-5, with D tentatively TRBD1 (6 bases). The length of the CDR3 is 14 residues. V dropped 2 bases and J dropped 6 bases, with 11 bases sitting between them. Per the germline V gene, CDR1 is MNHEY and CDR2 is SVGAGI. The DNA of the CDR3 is TGTGCCAGCAGTTACGAATTCAGGGGTCAGCCCCAGCATTTT. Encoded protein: CASSYEFRGQPQHF.

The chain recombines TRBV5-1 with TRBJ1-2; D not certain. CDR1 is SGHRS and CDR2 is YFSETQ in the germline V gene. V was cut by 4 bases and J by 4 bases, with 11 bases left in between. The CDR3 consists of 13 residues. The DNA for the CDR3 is TGCGCCAGCAGCGGCAGGAACCTCTATGGCTACACCTTC. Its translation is CASSGRNLYGYTF.

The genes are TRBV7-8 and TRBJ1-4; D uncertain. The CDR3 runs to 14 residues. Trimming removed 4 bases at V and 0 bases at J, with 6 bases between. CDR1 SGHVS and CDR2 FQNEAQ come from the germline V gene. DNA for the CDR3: TGTGCCAGCAGCTCATGGGCAACTAATGAAAAACTGTTTTTT. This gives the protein CASSSWATNEKLFF.

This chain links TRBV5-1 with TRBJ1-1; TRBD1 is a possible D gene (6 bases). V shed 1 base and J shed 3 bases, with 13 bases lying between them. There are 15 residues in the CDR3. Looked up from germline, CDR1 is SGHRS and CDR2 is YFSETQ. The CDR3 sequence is CASSLIGGVDTEAFF. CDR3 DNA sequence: TGCGCCAGCAGCTTGATCGGGGGCGTGGACACTGAAGCTTTCTTT.

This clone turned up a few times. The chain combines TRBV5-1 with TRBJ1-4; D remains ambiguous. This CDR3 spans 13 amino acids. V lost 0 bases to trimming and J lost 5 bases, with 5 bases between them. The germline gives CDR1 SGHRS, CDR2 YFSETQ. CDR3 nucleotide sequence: TGCGCCAGCAGCTTGGCGGAAAATGAAAAACTGTTTTTT. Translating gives CASSLAENEKLFF.

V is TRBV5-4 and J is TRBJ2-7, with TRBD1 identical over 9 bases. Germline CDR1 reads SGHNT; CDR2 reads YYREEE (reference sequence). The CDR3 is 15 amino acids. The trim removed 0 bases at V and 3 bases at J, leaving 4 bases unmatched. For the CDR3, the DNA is TGTGCCAGCAGCTTGGCGGGACAGGGTCTCTACGAGCAGTACTTC. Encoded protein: CASSLAGQGLYEQYF.

The CDR3: CASSYEAAMGYTF. The CDR3, as DNA: TGTGCCAGCAGTTACGAGGCGGCAATGGGCTACACCTTC. The chain uses TRBV6-6 and TRBJ1-2; D not resolved. Germline loops: CDR1 MNHNY, CDR2 SVGAGI (reference sequence). The CDR3 extends over 13 amino acids. Trimming pared 2 bases from V and 8 bases from J, leaving 12 bases between.